This record looks at one TCR beta chain sequence and its context. The specificity of this receptor is unknown. Within one base of it there is no much larger clone, and no base qualities were kept. The data belong to a study of cytomegalovirus exposure and HLA in healthy donors (dated by TCRdb to the late 2010s). As for the study more broadly: An earlier analysis of approximately 640 of the donors reported roughly 270 Gb of sequence data and some 100 million unique TCR beta sequences from 190 million or so T cells. An early release that covered about 600 HLA-typed donors contained approximately 290 gigabases of sequencing data and tens of millions of unique TCR sequences. Among the roughly 390 genotyped donors, approximately 81% belonged to the genetic ancestry cluster associated with self-reported Caucasian donors. The study aimed to test whether signatures of past pathogen exposure could be identified by cataloging public T cell receptors. The T cell repertoires of several hundred subjects were profiled by immunosequencing and related to cytomegalovirus serostatus. A separate validation cohort of approximately 130 different subjects was used in addition to the roughly 670-subject first cohort. The study combined high-throughput TCR immunosequencing, statistical association of individual TCRs with disease status, and machine learning to predict cytomegalovirus infection status. To study patterns of TCR occurrence, a later analysis re-analyzed previously published TCR beta repertoires from more than 550 donors and added high-resolution HLA genotyping. In the later analysis, no new phenotypic data were used to find candidate immune exposures; instead, reliance was placed on TCR beta sequences and their occurrence across donors. In an earlier analysis of several hundred of the donors, high-throughput TCR beta sequencing was used to judge whether each TCR beta V gene segment behaved as functional or pseudogenic. Donor age, sex, ethnicity and CMV serostatus were collected together with the repertoire data. A later genetic analysis took genome-wide SNP genotypes for about three fifths of the roughly 670 donors and used that subset as a discovery cohort. Every discovery cohort repertoire had been produced on one sequencing platform. HLA typing included class I and class II loci at four-digit resolution. Typing coverage varied by locus: about 620-630 donors for A, B, C, DRB1 and DQB1; more than 500 for DQA1; about 570 for DPA1; 450 to 480 for DPB1. Roughly 5 DR-DQ haplotypes were handled as single units for association and clustering because linkage in the cohort was strong. On average, roughly 240,000 unique TCR beta nucleotide sequences were sequenced per donor among about 400 genotyped donors of the cohort, with roughly 20% of those sequences being non-productive.

The cohort comprised 710 or so healthy bone marrow donors. Cohort members were all nominally healthy when sampled, although unrecorded immune exposures were likely present. The donor was CMV seropositive and was included in the group of around 300 seropositive cohort members. A peripheral blood sample was provided by each donor, and peripheral blood mononuclear cells were used for TCR beta sequencing. The Qiagen DNeasy Blood Extraction Kit was used to extract genomic DNA from the blood cell samples. The method was the immunoSEQ multiplex PCR assay. A mixture of 60 forward primers for TCR Vbeta segments and 13 reverse primers for TCR Jbeta segments was used in the multiplex PCR. A multiplex PCR assay on genomic DNA amplified the CDR3 region of rearranged TCR beta genes. On the Illumina HiSeq System, the amplified TCR beta libraries were sequenced as 87-base-pair reads. Per the original workflow: In a later analysis, tens of millions of unique TCR beta chains were counted across the approximately 640 repertoires, and around 10 million of these chains were shared by at least two donors. A nearest-neighbor algorithm error-corrected the raw reads and collapsed the reads into unique sequences, merging closely related sequences to remove PCR and sequencing errors. Alignment of CDR3 sequences to IMGT reference sequences was used to assign V, D and J gene segments. For a sequence to be retained, a match of at least six nucleotides to both a V gene segment and a J gene segment was required. A rearrangement counted as productive if the CDR3 had no stop codons and remained in frame with V and J, and every other rearrangement counted as non-productive. Following IMGT convention, CDR3 was defined as the stretch from the second conserved V-encoded cysteine to the conserved J-encoded phenylalanine. Sequences without an unambiguous match to a single V gene segment were excluded from the earlier analysis of a few hundred of the donors. In an earlier analysis of several hundred of the donors, a V segment was called functional when productive rearrangements were above 56.7%, and segregating when the standard deviation between donors exceeded 5%. A statistical classification framework was built for diagnosing cytomegalovirus status from the catalog of TCR beta chain sequences. A later analysis assigned V and J genes by comparing TCR nucleotide sequences with IMGT/GENE-DB human TR gene sequences. Using the TCRdist pipeline, a later analysis assigned CDR3 sequences along with most-parsimonious VDJ recombination scenarios. A later analysis defined each TCR beta chain by its CDR3 amino acid sequence plus V-gene family, and excluded reads lacking a unique V-gene family. To address suspected cross-contamination and a sequencing artifact, a later analysis removed around 600 highly shared, low-generation-probability nucleotide sequences. In a later analysis, a clonal expansion index was calculated for each public chain from normalized within-repertoire ranks of inferred template counts. Generation probabilities in a later analysis came from a VDJ recombination model fitted to out-of-frame rearrangements, and those results were checked against IGoR. In a later analysis, hypergeometric tests were used to score TCR-TCR, TCR-HLA and TCR-CMV co-occurrence, with a repertoire-size bias correction applied to TCR pairs. In a later analysis, false discovery rates were estimated by permuting HLA or CMV assignments 20 times. A later analysis grouped co-occurring TCRs with DBSCAN, adding TCRdist sequence similarity when clustering within HLA-allele-positive subsets. Repertoires with fewer than 30,000 or more than 120,000 public chains were left out of co-occurrence clustering, as were about five repertoires with anomalous nucleotide sharing. Here the immuneACCESS table is served through TCRdb, limited to in-frame sequences with V and J called. Missing clones are a known gap in these copies; in checked studies unresolved V genes cover under half, and the rest lacks a known reason. V, J and clone size were drawn from that table, and D and trimming were deduced from the DNA. In all, the sample holds 95,000 to 150,000 clones, and 80% of those were seen once. 7.5% to 9% of the sample goes to the ten largest clones.

The CDR3 covers 13 residues, taking in both the cysteine and the phenylalanine. Only the CDR3 DNA stays, 39 bases, in frame from base 1. CDR1 is given as KGHSH and CDR2 as LQKENI, both from the germline V gene. V and J are truncated by 3 bases and 8 bases respectively, leaving an intervening sequence of 10 bases. General study outcomes and caveats: According to the authors, the approach could potentially be generalized to other disease states and immunological phenotypes. Linkage disequilibrium might explain the correlated functional status among segregating V segments, but an unknown experimental factor could not be ruled out. Some IMGT-functional V segments, including TRBV6-2 and TRBV6-3, could not be distinguished by the 87-base-pair reads and were therefore excluded. This cohort had only TCR beta chains sequenced, and the lack of alpha or paired-chain data limited which features could be detected. Because HLA typing was missing for some donors at each locus, association tests included only the typed subset. In a later genetic analysis, fewer N-insertions in productive TCRs were reported among donors in an Asian-associated ancestry cluster than the approximately 670-donor mean. CMV serostatus was the only immune exposure information available for the cohort. Specific HLA alleles were associated with 15,000 to 20,000 TCR beta sequences at a false discovery rate of 0.05 in a later analysis. Assigning TCR associations to individual alleles was difficult when HLA alleles, especially DR and DQ, strongly co-occurred. According to a later analysis, TCR association rates differed among HLA loci, with DRB1 alleles showing the most associated TCRs and HLA-C alleles showing the fewest. Several of the top co-occurrence clusters appeared to be linked to parvovirus B19, influenza, CMV and Epstein-Barr virus, according to a later analysis. In a later genetic analysis, a missense DCLRE1C variant was associated with V-gene and J-gene trimming of TCR beta chains, and the association was replicated in an independent cohort. Around 16 rarely observed V segments, including chromosome 9 orphons, were excluded from the earlier analysis of about 600 of the donors because counts were too low. A cluster of highly shared sequence variants was judged likely to be a technical artifact of the sequencing pipeline. The classifier was reported to diagnose cytomegalovirus status with high specificity and sensitivity in both the original and validation cohorts. A further reported finding was that TCR beta sequences accurately predicted the HLA-A and HLA-B alleles for most subjects in the first cohort. A few of the identified cytomegalovirus-associated TCR beta chains were confirmed in vitro to be specific for cytomegalovirus antigens. Presence/absence analyses assumed roughly uniform sequencing depth across donors, an assumption that may not hold. A later analysis found that most CMV-associated TCR beta chains appeared HLA-restricted, with HLA associations seemingly driven largely by CMV exposure. Broadly in line with IMGT annotations, most TCR beta V segments showed up in productive rearrangements about 87% or about 30% of the time in an earlier analysis of under 700 of the donors. While some public TCRs were present in many individuals, most TCR sequences turned up only very rarely across donors. The study listed approximately 150 TCR beta chains as associated with cytomegalovirus. In a later analysis, HLA-associated TCR beta chains showed more clonal expansion and lower generation probabilities than non-associated chains that were equally common.

The sequence came from a female donor in good health and CMV-seropositive. Sequencing was done on a sample of PBMCs. The V gene is TRBV18 and the J gene is TRBJ1-4, with an unclear D gene assignment. The nucleotide sequence reads TGTGCCAGCTCACCCCGGGAGGGAGAAAAACTGTTTTTT. It specifies CASSPREGEKLFF.